Listed below are T cell receptor beta chains from one sample, sequenced in a study of blood T cell repertoires in COVID-19. Sequencing used immunoSEQ multiplex PCR; TCRdb keeps in-frame clones, though not all of them. The sample yields roughly 380,000 clones, approximately 87% seen once. The sequenced sample was PBMCs or T cells enriched from blood (not recorded which). The receptor set was obtained from a man aged 25 to 40 who had recovered from COVID-19. CDR3s include the opening cysteine and the closing phenylalanine or tryptophan. The order of the fields is J gene, V gene, clone size, CDR3 length, D gene, CDR3 protein, CDR3 DNA. The D gene is left open where the match is weak. Clone size is stated in some rows and not others, as once, few, many or a class when expanded.

TRBJ1-1 | TRBV5-1 | NA | 14 | NA | CASRRRLGNTEAFF | TGCGCCAGCCGCCGGAGGCTAGGGAACACTGAAGCTTTCTTT
TRBJ2-6 | TRBV27 | NA | 22 | NA | CASSSYGSWSSSEPSGANVLTF | TGTGCCAGCAGTTCCTATGGGTCGTGGTCCAGTAGCGAACCTTCTGGGGCCAACGTCCTGACTTTC
TRBJ1-1 | TRBV6-5 | few | 11 | NA | CASRLQGTAFF | TGTGCCAGCAGGTTACAGGGTACGGCTTTCTTT
TRBJ1-3 | TRBV6-5 | NA | 13 | NA | CASGRQGLNTIYF | TGTGCCAGCGGTCGGCAGGGGCTAAACACCATATATTTT
TRBJ2-2 | TRBV27 | NA | 16 | TRBD1 | CASRHPGQGAAGELFF | TGTGCCAGTAGACATCCGGGACAGGGGGCGGCCGGGGAGCTGTTTTTT
TRBJ1-2 | TRBV11-2 | few | 13 | NA | CASSPPGNYGYTF | TGTGCCAGCAGCCCCCCGGGGAACTATGGCTACACCTTC
TRBJ2-2 | TRBV6-5 | NA | 14 | TRBD1 | CASSWTGNTGELFF | TGTGCCAGCAGTTGGACAGGAAACACCGGGGAGCTGTTTTTT
TRBJ1-3 | TRBV30 | NA | 14 | NA | CAWSSVFSGNTIYF | TGTGCCTGGAGTTCTGTCTTCTCTGGAAACACCATATATTTT
TRBJ1-6 | TRBV5-8 | NA | 16 | NA | CASSLDPSSYNSPLHF | TGTGCCAGCAGCTTGGATCCGAGCTCCTATAATTCACCCCTCCACTTT
TRBJ2-7 | TRBV6-1 | NA | 15 | NA | CASSEARPGSYEQYF | TGTGCCAGCAGTGAAGCGCGTCCAGGATCCTACGAGCAGTACTTC